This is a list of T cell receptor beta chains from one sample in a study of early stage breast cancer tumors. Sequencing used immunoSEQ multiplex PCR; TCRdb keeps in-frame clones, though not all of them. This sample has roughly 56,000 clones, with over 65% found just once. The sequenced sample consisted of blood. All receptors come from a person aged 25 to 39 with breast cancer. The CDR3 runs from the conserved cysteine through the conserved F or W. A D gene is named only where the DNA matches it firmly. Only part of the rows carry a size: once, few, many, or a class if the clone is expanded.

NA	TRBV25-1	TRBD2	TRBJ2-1	CASSTIRDYRFYEQFF	TGTGCCAGCAGTACAATCCGGGACTATAGGTTCTATGAGCAGTTCTTC
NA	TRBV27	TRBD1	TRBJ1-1	CASRGQGTNTEAFF	TGTGCCAGCAGAGGACAGGGGACGAACACTGAAGCTTTCTTT
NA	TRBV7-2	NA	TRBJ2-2	CASSFRASGTGELFF	TGTGCCAGCAGCTTTCGAGCTAGTGGCACCGGGGAGCTGTTTTTT
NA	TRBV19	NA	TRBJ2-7	CASSGRTSYEQYF	TGTGCCAGTAGTGGGCGGACCTCCTACGAGCAGTACTTC
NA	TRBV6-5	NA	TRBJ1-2	CASSYSAGNYGYTF	TGTGCCAGCAGTTACTCCGCCGGGAACTATGGCTACACCTTC
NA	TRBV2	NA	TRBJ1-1	CASSPGVNTEAFF	TGTGCCAGCAGTCCAGGGGTGAACACTGAAGCTTTCTTT
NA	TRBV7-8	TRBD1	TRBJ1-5	CASSLAVRGQLDNQPQHF	TGTGCCAGCAGCTTAGCTGTCAGGGGACAGCTCGACAATCAGCCCCAGCATTTT
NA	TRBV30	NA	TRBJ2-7	CAWTLQFGYEQYF	TGTGCCTGGACCCTTCAGTTCGGCTACGAGCAGTACTTC
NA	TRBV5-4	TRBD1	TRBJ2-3	CASSFITGGSTDTQYF	TGTGCCAGCAGCTTCATTACAGGGGGTTCCACAGATACGCAGTATTTT
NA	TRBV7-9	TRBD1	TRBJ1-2	CASSRPAPGQLPLRDGYTF	TGTGCCAGCAGCCGCCCGGCCCCGGGACAGCTACCCTTAAGGGATGGCTACACCTTC
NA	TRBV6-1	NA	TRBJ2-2	CASSEEMRAGLDTGELFF	TGTGCCAGCAGTGAAGAAATGAGGGCAGGGCTCGACACCGGGGAGCTGTTTTTT
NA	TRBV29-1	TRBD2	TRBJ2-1	CSASGLTYNEQFF	TGCAGCGCTTCGGGACTAACCTACAATGAGCAGTTCTTC
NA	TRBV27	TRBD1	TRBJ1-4	CASSPRQGPTNEKLFF	TGTGCCAGCAGTCCAAGACAGGGCCCAACTAATGAAAAACTGTTTTTT
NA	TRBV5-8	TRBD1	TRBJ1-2	CASSEGQPRGYGYTF	TGTGCCAGCAGCGAGGGACAGCCTCGGGGGTATGGCTACACCTTC
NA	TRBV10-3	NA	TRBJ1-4	CAIAMEQGIGTNEKLFF	TGTGCCATCGCTATGGAACAGGGCATCGGTACTAATGAAAAACTGTTTTTT
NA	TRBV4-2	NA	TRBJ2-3	CASSQGDGGIRTTDTQYF	TGTGCCAGCAGCCAAGGGGATGGGGGGATACGAACCACAGATACGCAGTATTTT
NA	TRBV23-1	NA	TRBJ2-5	CASSQRDKETQYF	TGCGCCAGCAGTCAAAGGGACAAGGAGACCCAGTACTTC
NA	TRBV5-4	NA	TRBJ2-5	CASSKNQETQYF	TGTGCCAGCAGCAAAAATCAAGAGACCCAGTACTTC
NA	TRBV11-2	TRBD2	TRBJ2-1	CASSLGSGTYNEQFF	TGTGCCAGCAGCTTAGGTAGCGGGACGTACAATGAGCAGTTCTTC
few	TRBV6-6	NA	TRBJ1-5	CASSYSGGQTQPQHF	TGTGCCAGCAGTTACTCCGGGGGGCAGACTCAGCCCCAGCATTTT
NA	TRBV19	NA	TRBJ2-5	CASSIDLALGETQYF	TGTGCCAGTAGTATAGATCTCGCCCTCGGAGAGACCCAGTACTTC
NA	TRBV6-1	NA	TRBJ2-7	CASSVGARYEQYF	TGTGCCAGCTCGGTCGGGGCACGGTACGAGCAGTACTTC
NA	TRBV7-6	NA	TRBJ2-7	CASSFRQGDEQYF	TGTGCCAGCAGCTTCCGCCAGGGTGACGAGCAGTACTTC
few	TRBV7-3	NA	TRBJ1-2	CASSSQGNYGYTF	TGTGCCAGCAGCTCCCAGGGAAACTATGGCTACACCTTC
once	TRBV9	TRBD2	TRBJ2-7	CASSVGTSGSFREQYF	TGTGCCAGCAGCGTAGGGACTAGCGGGAGTTTCCGCGAGCAGTACTTC
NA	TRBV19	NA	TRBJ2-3	CASSWQGPADTQYF	TGTGCCAGTAGTTGGCAGGGGCCCGCAGATACGCAGTATTTT
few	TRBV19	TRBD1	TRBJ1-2	CASSLHPPGQGSPLYGYTF	TGTGCCAGTAGTCTCCACCCTCCGGGACAGGGAAGTCCCCTCTATGGCTACACCTTC
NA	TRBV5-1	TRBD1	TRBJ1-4	CASSPGTAEGEKLFF	TGCGCCAGCAGCCCCGGGACAGCTGAGGGTGAAAAACTGTTTTTT
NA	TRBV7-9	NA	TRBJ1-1	CASSFQVDTEAFF	TGTGCCAGCAGCTTTCAGGTGGACACTGAAGCTTTCTTT
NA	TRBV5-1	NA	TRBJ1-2	CASSLEGGMNGYTF	TGCGCCAGCAGCCTCGAGGGAGGGATGAATGGCTACACCTTC
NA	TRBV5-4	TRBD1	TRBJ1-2	CASNSQGADGYTF	TGTGCCAGCAATTCACAGGGGGCAGATGGCTACACCTTC
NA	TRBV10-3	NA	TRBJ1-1	CAIRAGLNTEAFF	TGTGCCATCAGGGCCGGATTGAACACTGAAGCTTTCTTT
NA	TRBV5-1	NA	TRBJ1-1	CASSLQGNTEAFF	TGCGCCAGCAGCCTCCAGGGGAACACTGAAGCTTTCTTT
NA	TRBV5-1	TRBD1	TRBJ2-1	CASSLAQGQYNEQFF	TGCGCCAGCAGCTTGGCCCAGGGACAGTACAATGAGCAGTTCTTC
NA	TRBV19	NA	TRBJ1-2	CASSIVKSQGYTF	TGTGCCAGTAGTATAGTAAAGTCTCAAGGCTACACCTTC
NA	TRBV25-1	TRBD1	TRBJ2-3	CASSDRTGVTDTQYF	TGTGCCAGCAGTGACCGGACAGGGGTCACAGATACGCAGTATTTT
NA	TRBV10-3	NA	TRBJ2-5	CAISDSGRETQYF	TGTGCCATCAGTGATTCGGGGCGAGAGACCCAGTACTTC
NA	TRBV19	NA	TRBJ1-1	CASSIVSHAEAFF	TGTGCCAGTAGTATTGTTAGCCACGCTGAAGCTTTCTTT
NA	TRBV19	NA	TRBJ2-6	CATGPSFSGANVLTF	TGTGCCACCGGGCCCTCCTTCTCTGGGGCCAACGTCCTGACTTTC
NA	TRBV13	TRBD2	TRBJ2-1	CASSWTWTSGWLNEQFF	TGTGCCAGCAGCTGGACATGGACTAGCGGGTGGTTAAATGAGCAGTTCTTC
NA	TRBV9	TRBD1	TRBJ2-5	CASSVVPGTVQETQYF	TGTGCCAGCAGCGTAGTTCCCGGGACAGTGCAAGAGACCCAGTACTTC
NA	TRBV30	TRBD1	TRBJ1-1	CAWRIPDREGTEAFF	TGTGCCTGGAGAATTCCGGACAGGGAGGGCACTGAAGCTTTCTTT
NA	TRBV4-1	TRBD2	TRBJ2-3	CASSHRRTSGDTYTQYF	TGCGCCAGCAGCCACCGAAGGACTAGCGGGGACACATATACGCAGTATTTT
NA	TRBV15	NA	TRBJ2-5	CATSRGAAWQETQYF	TGTGCCACCAGCAGAGGGGCAGCGTGGCAAGAGACCCAGTACTTC
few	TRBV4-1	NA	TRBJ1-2	CASSQDNQGLYGYTF	TGCGCCAGCAGCCAAGATAATCAGGGACTCTATGGCTACACCTTC
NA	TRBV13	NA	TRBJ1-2	CASNPPMDPKDGYTF	TGTGCCAGCAACCCTCCGATGGACCCTAAGGATGGCTACACCTTC
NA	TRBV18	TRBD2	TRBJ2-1	CASSPAASGTSSYNEQFF	TGTGCCAGCTCACCAGCGGCTAGCGGGACGAGCTCCTACAATGAGCAGTTCTTC
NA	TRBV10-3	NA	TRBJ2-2	CAIRTGTGELFF	TGTGCCATCAGAACAGGCACCGGGGAGCTGTTTTTT
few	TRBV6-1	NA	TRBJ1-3	CASSSTIGNTIYF	TGTGCCAGCAGTTCAACGATCGGAAACACCATATATTTT
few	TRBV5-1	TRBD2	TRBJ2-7	CASSSSGTSGEQYF	TGCGCCAGCAGCTCGTCCGGGACTAGCGGGGAGCAGTACTTC